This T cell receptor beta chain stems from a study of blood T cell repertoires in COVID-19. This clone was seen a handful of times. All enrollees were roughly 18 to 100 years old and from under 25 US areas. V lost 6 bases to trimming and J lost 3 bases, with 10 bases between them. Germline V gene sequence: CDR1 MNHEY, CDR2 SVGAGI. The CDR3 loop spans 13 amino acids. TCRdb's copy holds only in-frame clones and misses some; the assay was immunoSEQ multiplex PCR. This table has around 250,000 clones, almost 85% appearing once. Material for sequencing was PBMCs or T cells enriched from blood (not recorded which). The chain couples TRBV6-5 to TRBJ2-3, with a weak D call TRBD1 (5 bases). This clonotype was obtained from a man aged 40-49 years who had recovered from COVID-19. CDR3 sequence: CASRGRATDTQYF. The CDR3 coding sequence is TGTGCCAGCAGGGGCAGGGCAACAGATACGCAGTATTTT.